This T cell receptor beta chain comes out of a study of blood T cell repertoires in COVID-19. Across the whole study: COVID-19 samples collected from the United States, Italy and Spain covered acute and convalescent phases. The analysed material was cDNA or gDNA that came from T cells, B-cell-depleted T cells, or PBMCs.

This clone was counted only a few times. The germline V gene encodes CDR1 LGHDT and CDR2 YNNKEL (reference sequence). V was cut by 5 bases and J by 4 bases, with 11 bases left in between. The length of the CDR3 is 13 residues. Original methodology: Scientists estimated how many nucleated cells there were by amplifying reference gene primers. TCRdb keeps only in-frame clones here, not all; method: immunoSEQ multiplex PCR. V and J calls and clone size are as listed in that table; D and trimming were resolved from the DNA. This table has about 150,000 clones, more than 80% appearing once. The TCR was taken from a man between 65 and 79 years old with acute or convalescent COVID-19. The chain links TRBV3-1 (or the pseudogene TRBV3-2) to TRBJ1-1; no reliable D call. The specimen sequenced was peripheral blood. CDR3 DNA: TGTGCCAGCAGCGTGATGGAGGCCACTGAAGCTTTCTTT. Its protein is CASSVMEATEAFF.